A selection of T cell receptor beta chains follows, all from one sample in a study of cytomegalovirus exposure and HLA in healthy donors. Assay used: immunoSEQ multiplex PCR; TCRdb lists only in-frame clones, some missing. The sample has 90,000 to 120,000 clones; over 70% are singletons. Sequences were obtained from PBMCs. The receptors shown here come from a man under 40 in good health and CMV-seronegative. Both conserved end residues are part of each CDR3. D genes are given only for firm matches. Expanded clones are given a class, and other clones once, few, many or no size at all.

TRBJ2-7 - - TRBV11-2 CASSLYRGNSYEQYF TGTGCCAGCAGTCTATATCGGGGGAACAGCTACGAGCAGTACTTC
TRBJ1-4 - - TRBV6-5 CASRTPLREKLFF TGTGCCAGTCGGACACCACTCAGGGAAAAACTGTTTTTT
TRBJ2-7 TRBD1 - TRBV14 CASSRAHRGEQYF TGTGCCAGCAGCCGCGCCCACAGGGGCGAGCAGTACTTC
TRBJ1-1 - few TRBV6-1 CASSEGRKNTEAFF TGTGCCAGCAGCGAGGGCAGGAAGAACACTGAAGCTTTCTTT
TRBJ2-3 - - TRBV10-3 CATYPTHETAGAGDTQYF TGTGCTACTTACCCGACCCACGAAACCGCGGGGGCTGGAGATACGCAGTATTTT
TRBJ2-5 - - TRBV4-2 CASSQDRGDTRTQYF TGTGCCAGCAGCCAAGATCGGGGAGATACAAGGACCCAGTACTTC
TRBJ2-7 - - TRBV10-3 CAIKTGDYDEQYF TGTGCCATCAAGACAGGGGACTACGACGAGCAGTACTTC
TRBJ1-1 TRBD1 few TRBV5-1 CASSLEGDRVTEAFF TGCGCCAGCAGCTTGGAGGGGGACAGGGTTACTGAAGCTTTCTTT
TRBJ2-5 TRBD2 - TRBV7-2 CASTGRGYQETQYF TGTGCCAGCACCGGGAGGGGTTACCAAGAGACCCAGTACTTC
TRBJ2-5 TRBD2 - TRBV9 CASSLAGGETQYF TGTGCCAGCAGCTTAGCGGGAGGCGAGACCCAGTACTTC
TRBJ2-3 - - TRBV18 CASSPPQGAYDTQYF TGTGCCAGCTCACCACCTCAAGGGGCTTATGATACGCAGTATTTT
TRBJ2-4 - - TRBV12-5 CASGSDTSKNIQYF TGTGCTAGTGGTTCAGATACAAGTAAAAACATTCAGTACTTC
TRBJ1-1 - once TRBV19 CASREQGPTEAFF TGTGCCAGTAGGGAACAGGGTCCCACTGAAGCTTTCTTT
TRBJ2-5 - - TRBV21-1 CASSTTSGGTVNQETQYF TGTGCCAGCAGCACGACTAGCGGGGGGACTGTTAACCAAGAGACCCAGTACTTC
TRBJ2-1 - - TRBV10-3 CAISESGHNEQFF TGTGCCATCAGTGAGTCGGGCCACAATGAGCAGTTCTTC
TRBJ2-7 TRBD1 - TRBV27 CASSLGAGGYEQYF TGTGCCAGCAGTTTAGGCGCAGGGGGCTACGAGCAGTACTTC
TRBJ1-5 - - TRBV18 CASSPNIDQPQHF TGTGCCAGCTCACCCAACATCGATCAGCCCCAGCATTTT
TRBJ2-7 TRBD2 - TRBV7-6 CASSLGSGGASYEQYF TGTGCCAGCAGCTTGGGGAGCGGGGGGGCCTCCTACGAGCAGTACTTC
TRBJ1-2 TRBD1 once TRBV28 CASSPTGAYYGYTF TGTGCCAGCAGCCCTACAGGGGCCTACTATGGCTACACCTTC
TRBJ1-1 - - TRBV7-3 CASSFDSYTEAFF TGTGCCAGCAGCTTCGACAGTTACACTGAAGCTTTCTTT
TRBJ2-1 - - TRBV2 CASRRGSYNEQFF TGTGCCAGCCGCAGGGGCTCCTACAATGAGCAGTTCTTC
TRBJ1-2 - - TRBV30 CASRGSGYTF TGTGCCTCCCGGGGTTCAGGCTACACCTTC
TRBJ1-5 - - TRBV10-3 CAILRAVVKPQHF TGTGCCATCCTTAGAGCGGTTGTGAAGCCCCAGCATTTT
TRBJ2-1 TRBD1 few TRBV4-2 CASSHGDRANEQFF TGTGCCAGCAGCCACGGGGACAGGGCCAATGAGCAGTTCTTC
TRBJ2-1 TRBD1 - TRBV27 CASTGTGVYNEQFF TGTGCCAGCACCGGGACAGGGGTTTACAATGAGCAGTTCTTC
TRBJ1-4 - - TRBV6-1 CASRDRILNEKLFF TGTGCCAGCAGAGACAGAATTCTTAATGAAAAACTGTTTTTT
TRBJ1-1 - - TRBV28 CASSLPTIQNTEAFF TGTGCCAGCAGTTTACCCACAATACAGAACACTGAAGCTTTCTTT
TRBJ2-7 - - TRBV2 CASTPSSYEQYF TGTGCCAGCACTCCCTCCTCCTACGAGCAGTACTTC
TRBJ1-2 - - TRBV27 CASSRGGHGYTF TGTGCCAGCAGTCGCGGGGGGCATGGCTACACCTTC
TRBJ1-5 - few TRBV28 CASRTGRQPQHF TGTGCCAGCAGGACAGGACGCCAGCCCCAGCATTTT
TRBJ1-1 - once TRBV19 CASSIERRTEAFF TGTGCCAGTAGTATAGAGAGGAGAACTGAAGCTTTCTTT
TRBJ2-6 TRBD2 - TRBV29-1 CSVGLAGKGVSGANVLTF TGCAGCGTCGGACTAGCGGGGAAAGGTGTTTCTGGGGCCAACGTCCTGACTTTC
TRBJ2-5 - - TRBV5-4 CASSLARETQYF TGTGCCAGCAGCTTGGCTAGGGAGACCCAGTACTTC
TRBJ1-4 TRBD1 few TRBV6-1 CATVQGGKLFF TGTGCCACCGTACAGGGGGGAAAACTGTTTTTT
TRBJ1-1 TRBD1 - TRBV30 CAWRYGDRGVGAFF TGTGCCTGGAGATATGGGGACAGGGGCGTTGGAGCTTTCTTT
TRBJ1-2 - - TRBV9 CASSVASSNYGYTF TGTGCCAGCAGCGTAGCCTCCTCTAACTATGGCTACACCTTC
TRBJ1-3 - - TRBV30 CAWSVGGSGNTIYF TGTGCCTGGAGTGTAGGGGGTTCTGGAAACACCATATATTTT
TRBJ2-1 - - TRBV10-2 CASSGRGYNEQFF TGCGCCAGCAGTGGGCGGGGTTACAATGAGCAGTTCTTC
TRBJ1-2 - - TRBV30 CAWSAQQLANYGYTF TGTGCCTGGAGTGCACAACAGTTAGCTAACTATGGCTACACCTTC
TRBJ2-1 - - TRBV6-5 CASSYRDQQFF TGTGCCAGCAGTTATCGGGATCAGCAGTTCTTC
TRBJ1-2 - - TRBV5-1 CASSLNSGNGYTF TGCGCCAGCAGCTTGAATTCAGGGAATGGCTACACCTTC
TRBJ2-2 TRBD2 - TRBV6-4 CASSLAGGDTGELFF TGTGCCAGCAGTCTAGCGGGAGGGGACACCGGGGAGCTGTTTTTT
TRBJ2-5 - - TRBV5-6 CASSFRETQYF TGTGCCAGCAGCTTTAGAGAGACCCAGTACTTC
TRBJ1-2 - - TRBV27 CASSFGGLDGYTF TGTGCCAGCAGTTTTGGGGGGTTGGATGGCTACACCTTC
TRBJ2-1 - - TRBV6-5 CASSYSRGAYNEQFF TGTGCCAGCAGTTACTCCCGGGGGGCTTACAATGAGCAGTTCTTC
TRBJ1-1 - - TRBV6-5 CASTQRQNTEAFF TGTGCCAGCACCCAGAGACAAAACACTGAAGCTTTCTTT